This entry concerns a single T cell receptor (beta chain). The antigen is unknown. Expressed TCRB transcripts got sequenced, as all isolated RNA was reverse transcribed. Measured with immunoSEQ multiplex PCR; TCRdb has only the in-frame clones, and not every one. Of under 20,000 clones listed, 50% are singletons. This record comes from a study of beta chain features in type 1 diabetes. Notes on the study in general: PCR might show a preference for shorter templates, equally across patients and controls.

The CDR3 runs 12 residues. Germline values: CDR1 MDHEN, CDR2 SYDVKM. Trimming left V 4 bases short and J 4 bases short, with 7 bases between. The rearrangement links TRBV28 to TRBJ1-2, with D possibly matching TRBD1 (6 bases). This clonotype was sampled from a man aged 18 to 35 in good health. The material sequenced was stem cell memory CD4+ T cells from blood. CDR3 nucleotides: TGTGCCAGCAGTTCGGACAGCTATGGCTACACCTTC. Its protein is CASSSDSYGYTF.